The entry that follows covers one TCR beta chain sequence. A read error may explain this, as a much larger clone is one base away. This entry belongs to a study of T cells in Graves' hyperthyroidism and ophthalmopathy. From RNA transcripts, TCR beta CDR3 regions were amplified. The TCR CDR3 first-round RT-PCR relied on the HTBI primer set. A single record per CDR3 protein comes from TCRdb applying MiXCR to the multiplex PCR reads. Here the sample spans around 500,000 distinct CDR3 sequences, approximately 23% being singletons. The V and J ends lost 1 base and 5 bases, in that order; junction bases with no gene match: 6. This CDR3 has 16 residues. CDR1 and CDR2 from the germline V gene are SGHTA and FQGNSA.

The V and J genes are TRBV7-2 and TRBJ2-5; 11 positions match TRBD2. The receptor was derived from a woman in her 70s with Graves' ophthalmopathy. The sequencing input was blood. The CDR3 region has the DNA TGTGCCAGCAGCTTAGTGCTAGCGGGGGGCGCGGAGACCCAGTACTTC. Translating it yields CASSLVLAGGAETQYF. Looking up the rest from reference TRBV7-2 and TRBJ2-5 gives the full variable domain: GAGVSQSPSNKVTEKGKDVELRCDPISGHTALYWYRQSLGQGLEFLIYFQGNSAPDKSGLPSDRFSAERTGGSVSTLTIQRTQQEDSAVYLCASSLVLAGGAETQYFGPGTRLLVL.